This passage covers 25 T cell receptor beta chains from one sample sequenced in a study of metastatic and nonmetastatic thyroid tumors. None of the patients had undergone any treatment ahead of thyroid surgery. Using MiXCR, TCRdb reanalyzed the PCR reads. The repertoire holds around 37,000 clones, with around 26% as singletons. Sequenced material: blood. All receptors come from a female donor with papillary thyroid cancer or a benign thyroid nodule (not recorded which). Some clones in this sample may be carry-over from other donors' samples.

This chain connects TRBV20-1 to TRBJ1-6; D possibly corresponds to TRBD1 (6 bases). Trimming removed 2 bases from V and 2 bases from J, with 16 bases in between. Germline V gene sequence: CDR1 DFQATT, CDR2 SNEGSKA (reference sequence). The CDR3 spans 17 residues. CDR3 amino acids: CSARPRRGAAYNSPLHF. CDR3 DNA: TGCAGTGCTAGACCCCGAAGGGGGGCCGCCTATAATTCACCCCTCCACTTT.

This clone showed up many times. The chain joins TRBV9 to TRBJ2-1; TRBD2 matches 11 bases. This CDR3 has 16 amino acids. Trimming at V came to 5 bases and at J to 5 bases, leaving 9 bases not matched to a gene. Germline V gene data show CDR1 as SGDLS and CDR2 as YYNGEE. This CDR3 is CASSLNSGRADNEQFF. Written as DNA, the CDR3 is TGTGCCAGCAGTCTTAATAGCGGGAGGGCGGACAATGAGCAGTTCTTC.

This clone was counted many times. The chain uses TRBV11-2 and TRBJ2-1, with D maybe TRBD1 (5 bases). This CDR3 contains 14 residues. Germline-derived CDR1 and CDR2 are SGHAT and FQNNGV. V dropped 5 bases and J dropped 9 bases, with 17 bases sitting between them. The CDR3 sequence: CASSANSGFGEQFF. For the CDR3, the DNA is TGTGCCAGCAGCGCGAATTCAGGGTTTGGTGAGCAGTTCTTC.

This clone was picked up many times. This CDR3 reads CATVRDLTGELFF. The CDR3 nucleotides are TGTGCCACCGTACGGGACCTCACCGGGGAGCTGTTTTTT. The rearrangement uses TRBV19 and TRBJ2-2, with D possibly called TRBD1 or TRBD2 (5 bases each). The V and J ends lost 10 bases and 4 bases respectively, with 13 bases between them. The CDR3 sequence is 13 residues long. Per germline, CDR1 LNHDA and CDR2 SQIVND (reference sequence).

The V gene is TRBV9, the J gene TRBJ1-1; no definite D call. Looked up from germline, CDR1 is SGDLS and CDR2 is YYNGEE. V gave up 0 bases and J gave up 5 bases, with 14 bases separating them. The CDR3 extends over 15 amino acids. CDR3 bases: TGTGCCAGCAGCGTAGTAACTCTGAGAGTGACTGAAGCTTTCTTT. This translates into CASSVVTLRVTEAFF.

In its sample, this clone was seen once. This chain joins TRBV5-1 and TRBJ1-1; D is uncertain. This CDR3 comprises 14 residues. Deletions cut 0 bases from V and 2 bases from J, with 8 bases between. Germline CDR1 is SGHRS and CDR2 is YFSETQ. The DNA for the CDR3 is TGCGCCAGCAGCTTGGACCAGACTAACACTGAAGCTTTCTTT. This encodes CASSLDQTNTEAFF.

This clone occurred a few times. The chain employs TRBV6-2 or TRBV6-3 and TRBJ2-3, with 13 bases matching TRBD2. CDR1 is MNHEY and CDR2 is SVGEGT in the germline V gene. CDR3 length: 15 amino acids. The ends lost 10 bases at V and 5 bases at J; junction bases unmatched: 9. Written as DNA, the CDR3 is TGTGCCATCATTACCGGGACTAGCGGGGTAGATACGCAGTATTTT. Protein product: CAIITGTSGVDTQYF.

This clone was counted between two and nine times. This chain links TRBV28 with TRBJ1-2; 9 nucleotides match TRBD1. J gave up 7 bases and V 5 bases, and 11 bases lay outside the gene matches. This CDR3 is 15 amino acids long. Germline V lookup: CDR1 MDHEN, CDR2 SYDVKM. CDR3 bases: TGTGCCAGCAGTGATCCGGGACAGGGTCTCCGTGGCTACACCTTC. Translated, it gives CASSDPGQGLRGYTF.

This clone was seen repeatedly, ten times or more. This chain connects TRBV5-1 to TRBJ1-1; D is possibly TRBD1 (5 bases). Trimming took 7 bases from V and 4 from J, leaving 17 bases between them. This CDR3 is 14 amino acids long. From germline, CDR1 is SGHRS and CDR2 YFSETQ. The CDR3 bases are TGCGCCAGCGGCTGGGGGGGGTCAGGCACTGAAGCTTTCTTT. This gives the protein CASGWGGSGTEAFF.

A note on this clone: Germline and junction disagree at one end, which may indicate a read error. V gene TRBV11-2 combines with J gene TRBJ2-7, with TRBD2 matching over 10 bases. This CDR3 has 14 amino acids. Germline V lookup: CDR1 SGHAT, CDR2 FQNNGV. The CDR3 here is CASSLAGGSYEQYF. The CDR3 bases are TGTGCCAGCAGTTTAGCGGGAGGTAGCTACGAGCAGTACTTC. The full variable domain, with the rest looked up from reference TRBV11-2 and TRBJ2-7, is EAGVAQSPRYKIIEKRQSVAFWCNPISGHATLYWYQQILGQGPKLLIQFQNNGVVDDSQLPKDRFSAERLKGVDSTLKIQPAKLEDSAVYLCASSLAGGSYEQYFGPGTRLTVT.

The chain combines TRBV11-2 with TRBJ2-7, with a weak D call TRBD2 (5 bases). This CDR3 region has 16 residues. Per the germline V gene, CDR1 is SGHAT and CDR2 is FQNNGV. Deletions cut 5 bases from V and 0 bases from J, with 17 bases between. For the CDR3, the DNA is TGTGCCAGCAGCGGCGGTCGATCGGGAAGCTCCTACGAGCAGTACTTC. This codes for CASSGGRSGSSYEQYF.

This clone was recorded at least ten times. V gene TRBV7-6 combines with J gene TRBJ2-5; tentatively, D is TRBD1 or TRBD2 (5 bases each). Trimming shortened V by 6 bases and J by 4 bases, and 27 bases separated the two germline ends. The CDR3 totals 18 residues. Germline values: CDR1 SGHVS, CDR2 FNYEAQ. The CDR3 sequence: CASSLNYQGPSLRETQYF. Here the CDR3 DNA reads TGTGCCAGCAGTCTAAATTATCAGGGTCCTAGCTTGCGAGAGACCCAGTACTTC.

This clone is medium-sized. This chain links TRBV6-2 or TRBV6-3 with TRBJ1-2, with 10 bases lining up with TRBD1. Looked up from germline, CDR1 is MNHEY and CDR2 is SVGEGT. The trim removed 5 bases at V and 7 bases at J, leaving 4 bases unmatched. The CDR3 extends over 13 amino acids. This CDR3 is CASSLGQGFGYTF. The CDR3 region has the DNA TGTGCCAGCAGTCTGGGACAGGGGTTTGGCTACACCTTC.

This clone was recorded at least ten times. The chain couples TRBV12-3 or TRBV12-4 to TRBJ2-3; either TRBD1 or TRBD2 may supply D (5 bases each). This CDR3 contains 18 residues. The ends were cut back, 5 bases at V and 0 bases at J, with 21 bases in the middle. The CDR3 is CASSHTGRRADSTDTQYF. For the CDR3, the DNA is TGTGCCAGCAGTCATACGGGGCGGAGAGCTGATAGCACAGATACGCAGTATTTT.

The chain has TRBV27 and TRBJ2-7, with 11 bases lining up with TRBD1. V was clipped by 6 bases and J by 5 bases; unmatched bases: 9. This CDR3 region has 15 residues. From germline, CDR1 is MNHEY and CDR2 SMNVEV (reference sequence). The CDR3 loop is CASRDLRTGGDEQYF. In DNA, the CDR3 is TGTGCCAGCAGGGATCTTCGGACAGGGGGCGACGAGCAGTACTTC.

This clone was seen a handful of times. The V call is TRBV19, the J call TRBJ1-2; weak D call: TRBD1 (5 bases). V gave up 3 bases and J gave up 5 bases, with 16 bases separating them. CDR3 size: 15 residues. From germline, CDR1 is LNHDA and CDR2 SQIVND (reference sequence). The CDR3 region is CASSIPGTEAYGYTF. The CDR3 bases are TGTGCCAGTAGTATCCCCGGGACGGAAGCGTATGGCTACACCTTC.

A remark on this clone: A much larger clone is a single base away; this may be a read error. The CDR3 nucleotides read TGTGCTAGCAGCTTAGTGACAGGGGGTCCCCAAACCCAGTACTTC. Translation gives CASSLVTGGPQTQYF. The rearrangement joins TRBV7-7 to TRBJ2-5; 9 bases align to TRBD1. CDR1 is SSHAT, CDR2 FNYEAQ, per germline (reference sequence). The CDR3 spans 15 residues.

Turning to this clone: The junction shows a germline mismatch at one end, possibly a read error. This sequence joins TRBV4-1 and TRBJ2-1; a weak D match, TRBD2 (6 bases). The CDR3 length is 17 residues. Per the germline V gene, CDR1 is MGHRA and CDR2 is YSYEKL. This chain's CDR3 is CAGSQRERDSRGNEQFF. The CDR3 bases are TGCGCCGGCAGCCAAAGAGAACGGGACTCGCGTGGCAATGAGCAGTTCTTC.

This clone was seen repeatedly, ten times or more. V usage is TRBV20-1 and J usage is TRBJ2-2, with 9 bases that match TRBD2. The CDR3 runs 14 residues. The trim removed 5 bases at V and 6 bases at J, leaving 7 bases unmatched. Germline V CDR1 and CDR2: DFQATT, SNEGSKA (reference sequence). CDR3 sequence reads: CSASPSGRPGELFF. DNA for the CDR3: TGCAGTGCTTCCCCGAGCGGGAGGCCCGGGGAGCTGTTTTTT.

Of note for this clone: The CDR3 does not close with the conserved phenylalanine or tryptophan, likely indicating a read error. The genes are TRBV5-4 and TRBJ2-7; D perhaps matches TRBD1 (6 bases). The V gene's germline CDR1 is SGHNT and CDR2 YYREEE (reference sequence). The ends were cut back, 4 bases at V and 10 bases at J, with 24 bases in the middle. CDR3 size: 15 residues. CDR3 residues: CASSPDRCGRGSQYS. The CDR3 DNA reads TGTGCCAGCAGCCCCGACAGGTGCGGAAGGGGGTCCCAGTACTCC.

Comments on this clone: A read error may produce the germline difference seen at one junction end. The rearrangement links TRBV19 to TRBJ1-6; D unresolved. The CDR3 is 12 amino acids. The germline CDR1 and CDR2 sequences are LNHDA and SQIVND (reference sequence). The CDR3 nucleotides are TGTGCCAGTAGTATATCGTCCTCACCCCTCCAATTT. It codes for CASSISSSPLQF. Variable domain in full (rest from reference TRBV19 and TRBJ1-6): DGGITQSPKYLFRKEGQNVTLSCEQNLNHDAMYWYRQDPGQGLRLIYYSQIVNDFQKGDIAEGYSVSREKKESFPLTVTSAQKNPTAFYLCASSISSSPLQFGNGTRLTVT.

This clone has ten or more counts. The gene calls are TRBV4-3 and TRBJ2-2; unclear D gene. This CDR3 has 14 amino acids. The V gene's germline CDR1 is LGHNA and CDR2 YSLEER. V was clipped by 4 bases and J by 4 bases, with 10 bases between them. CDR3 residues: CASSPGLGTGELFF. CDR3 sequence (DNA): TGCGCCAGCAGCCCTGGGCTGGGCACCGGGGAGCTGTTTTTT.

This clone was recorded many times. The chain couples TRBV6-4 to TRBJ2-3; 10 bases align to TRBD2. The CDR3 runs to 15 residues. Germline lookup yields CDR1 MRHNA and CDR2 SNTAGT. The ends lost 0 bases at V and 4 bases at J; junction bases unmatched: 1. The CDR3 sequence: CASSDSAGGPDTQYF. For the CDR3, the DNA is TGTGCCAGCAGTGACTCAGCGGGGGGGCCAGATACGCAGTATTTT.

This clone appeared many times. The V call is TRBV2, the J call TRBJ1-2; 8 bases map to TRBD1. V lost 5 bases, J lost 8 bases, and 13 bases stayed unmatched. Germline CDR1 is SNHLY and CDR2 is FYNNEI. The CDR3 is 15 residues long. The CDR3 nucleotides are TGTGCCAGCAGTATACCGGGACAGGTGTTTCTGGGCTACACCTTC. Translating it yields CASSIPGQVFLGYTF.

Ten or more counts support this clone. The gene calls are TRBV7-3 and TRBJ1-1, with 8 bases fitting TRBD1. The germline gives CDR1 SGHTA, CDR2 FQGTGA. The CDR3 totals 12 residues. V was clipped by 5 bases and J by 9 bases; unmatched bases: 5. The CDR3 sequence: CASSERDRQAFF. The CDR3 coding sequence is TGTGCCAGCAGCGAAAGGGACAGGCAAGCTTTCTTT.